The 13 T cell receptor beta chains in this list originate from one sample, sequenced in a study of blood T cell repertoires in COVID-19. Sequenced by immunoSEQ multiplex PCR; TCRdb stores in-frame clones only, minus some. The sample has about 130,000 clones, 81% seen once. The specimen was peripheral blood. The source is a man aged 30 to 45 with COVID-19, enrolled during active disease.

The chain joins TRBV3-1 (or the pseudogene TRBV3-2) to TRBJ2-1, with no clear D. This CDR3 has 12 amino acids. V was cut by 1 base and J by 8 bases, with 6 bases left in between. Per the germline V gene, CDR1 is LGHDT and CDR2 is YNNKEL (reference sequence). The CDR3 bases are TGTGCCAGCAGCCAAGGAGCCCATGAGCAGTTCTTC. Its protein product is CASSQGAHEQFF.

The chain recombines TRBV28 with TRBJ2-7; the D is unclear. With 2 bases removed from V and 5 bases from J, the gap between germline ends came to 10 bases. The CDR3 runs 13 residues. CDR1 is MDHEN and CDR2 is SYDVKM in the germline V gene. CDR3 sequence: CASSLRGRHEQYF. CDR3 coding DNA: TGTGCCAGCAGTTTAAGAGGTAGGCACGAGCAGTACTTC.

The V gene is TRBV4-1, the J gene TRBJ2-7, with D maybe TRBD1 (6 bases). The CDR3 sequence is 14 residues long. Trimming took off 4 bases at V and 3 bases at J, with 13 bases between the two ends. Germline CDR1 and CDR2: MGHRA and YSYEKL. Here the CDR3 DNA reads TGCGCCAGCAGCCGCGAACAGGGAGTCTACGAGCAGTACTTC. Residues: CASSREQGVYEQYF.

The V and J genes are TRBV11-2 and TRBJ2-1, with 9 bases that match TRBD1. The CDR3 covers 15 residues. V shed 4 bases, J shed 7 bases, and the junction held 8 bases outside the gene matches. The germline CDR1 and CDR2 sequences are SGHAT and FQNNGV. The DNA of the CDR3 is TGTGCCAGCAGCTCCCGGGACAGGGCGGGAAATGAGCAGTTCTTC. Encoded protein: CASSSRDRAGNEQFF.

V and J are TRBV5-1 and TRBJ1-5; perhaps TRBD1 as D (6 bases). Trimming pared 2 bases from V and 8 bases from J, leaving 14 bases between. Germline assignment: CDR1 SGHRS and CDR2 YFSETQ. The CDR3 is made up of 14 amino acids. In DNA form, the CDR3 reads TGCGCCAGCAGCTTAGGGACGGGACAAGAGCCCCAGCATTTT. Translating gives CASSLGTGQEPQHF. The whole variable domain, filled in from reference TRBV5-1 and TRBJ1-5, reads KAGVTQTPRYLIKTRGQQVTLSCSPISGHRSVSWYQQTPGQGLQFLFEYFSETQRNKGNFPGRFSGRQFSNSRSEMNVSTLELGDSALYLCASSLGTGQEPQHFGDGTRLSIL.

This chain links TRBV30 with TRBJ2-7; no definite D call. CDR3 length: 14 residues. Trimming cost V 2 bases and J 3 bases, with 14 bases left between them. Per the germline V gene, CDR1 is GTSNPN and CDR2 is SVGIG (reference sequence). CDR3 coding DNA: TGTGCCTGGAGTCCCCCAGGCAGTTACTACGAGCAGTACTTC. Its translation: CAWSPPGSYYEQYF.

The table lists this clone with a few counts. The CDR3 here is CASITGGSGRAGEQYF. CDR3 DNA: TGTGCCAGCATCACGGGCGGTAGCGGGAGGGCGGGGGAGCAGTACTTC. This chain connects TRBV21-1 to TRBJ2-7; TRBD2 is the table's D call and was not checked against the DNA. TRBV21-1 is a pseudogene. The CDR3 spans 16 residues.

V is TRBV7-2 and J is TRBJ1-3, with TRBD1 as a possible D gene (6 bases). V was shortened by 3 bases and J by 7 bases, with 13 bases between the two germline ends. This CDR3 has 14 amino acids. Germline V gene lookup returns CDR1 SGHTA and CDR2 FQGNSA. CDR3 nucleotides: TGTGCCAGCAGCTTGGCAGGGGATCGGAACACCATATATTTT. Amino acids: CASSLAGDRNTIYF.

The chain carries TRBV11-2 and TRBJ2-1; 14 bases line up with TRBD2. This CDR3 has 17 residues. The V gene end was trimmed by 0 bases and the J gene end by 9 bases; junction bases not matched to a gene: 7. Germline assignment: CDR1 SGHAT and CDR2 FQNNGV. CDR3: CASSLDSETSGRGEQFF. CDR3 DNA: TGTGCCAGCAGCTTAGATTCGGAGACTAGCGGGAGGGGTGAGCAGTTCTTC.

The chain is built from TRBV7-2 and TRBJ1-5, with D possibly TRBD1 on 6 matching bases. Germline V gene data show CDR1 as SGHTA and CDR2 as FQGNSA. There are 16 residues in the CDR3. The V end lost 0 bases, the J end lost 1 base, and 10 bases lay between the germline ends. CDR3 sequence: CASSLAGTQSNQPQHF. CDR3 coding DNA: TGTGCCAGCAGCTTAGCCGGGACACAAAGCAATCAGCCCCAGCATTTT.

The gene calls are TRBV9 and TRBJ1-3; tentatively, D is TRBD1 (6 bases). Trimming left V 0 bases short and J 0 bases short, with 10 bases between. This CDR3 has 16 amino acids. CDR1 and CDR2 (germline): SGDLS, YYNGEE. CDR3 bases: TGTGCCAGCAGCGTAGTGGGGGCGGTCTCTGGAAACACCATATATTTT. It is translated as CASSVVGAVSGNTIYF.

This clone has only one observation. This chain uses TRBV9 with TRBJ2-1, with D hard to call. Trimming left V 4 bases short and J 0 bases short, with 8 bases between. Germline CDR1 reads SGDLS; CDR2 reads YYNGEE. The CDR3 is 14 residues long. In nucleotides, the CDR3 is TGTGCCAGCAGCCCTCCCCTCTCCTACAATGAGCAGTTCTTC. This sequence encodes CASSPPLSYNEQFF.

The chain carries TRBV3-1 (or the pseudogene TRBV3-2) and TRBJ1-4; D might be TRBD1 (5 bases). Germline V gives CDR1 LGHDT, CDR2 YNNKEL (reference sequence). Trimming pared 1 base from V and 8 bases from J, leaving 8 bases between. CDR3 length: 13 residues. CDR3 loop: CASSQAGGEKLFF. The CDR3 region has the DNA TGTGCCAGCAGCCAAGCGGGGGGGGAAAAACTGTTTTTT.